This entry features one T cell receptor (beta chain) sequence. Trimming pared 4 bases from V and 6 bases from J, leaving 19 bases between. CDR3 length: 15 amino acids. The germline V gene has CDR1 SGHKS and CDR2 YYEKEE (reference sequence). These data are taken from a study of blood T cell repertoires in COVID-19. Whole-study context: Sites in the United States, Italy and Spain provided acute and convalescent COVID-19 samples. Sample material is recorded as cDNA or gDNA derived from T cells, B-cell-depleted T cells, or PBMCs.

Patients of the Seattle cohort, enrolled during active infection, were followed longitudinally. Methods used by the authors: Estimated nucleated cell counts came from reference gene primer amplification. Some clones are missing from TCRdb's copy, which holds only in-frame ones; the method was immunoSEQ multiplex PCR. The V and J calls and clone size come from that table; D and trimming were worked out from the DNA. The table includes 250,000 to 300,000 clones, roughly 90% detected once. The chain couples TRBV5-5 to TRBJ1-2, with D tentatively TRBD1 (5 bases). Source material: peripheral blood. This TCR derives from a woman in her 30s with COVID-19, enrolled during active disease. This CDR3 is CASSTRGAGLDGYTF. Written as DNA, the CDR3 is TGTGCCAGCAGCACTCGTGGGGCAGGGTTAGATGGCTACACCTTC.